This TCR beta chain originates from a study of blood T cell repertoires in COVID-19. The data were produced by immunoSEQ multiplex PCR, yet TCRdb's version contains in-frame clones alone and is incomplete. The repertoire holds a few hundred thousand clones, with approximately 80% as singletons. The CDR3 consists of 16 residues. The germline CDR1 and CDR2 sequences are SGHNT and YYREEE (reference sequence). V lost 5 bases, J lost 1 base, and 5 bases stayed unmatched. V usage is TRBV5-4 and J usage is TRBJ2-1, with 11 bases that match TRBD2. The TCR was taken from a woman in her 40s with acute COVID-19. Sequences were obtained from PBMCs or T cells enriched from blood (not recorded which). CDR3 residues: CASRARTSGSYNEQFF. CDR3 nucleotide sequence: TGTGCCAGCAGGGCGAGGACTAGCGGGTCCTACAATGAGCAGTTCTTC. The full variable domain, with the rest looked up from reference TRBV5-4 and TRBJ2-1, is ETGVTQSPTHLIKTRGQQVTLRCSSQSGHNTVSWYQQALGQGPQFIFQYYREEENGRGNFPPRFSGLQFPNYSSELNVNALELDDSALYLCASRARTSGSYNEQFFGPGTRLTVL.